In this sample, the clone carrying this TCR beta chain turned up once. Method: immunoSEQ multiplex PCR; TCRdb's copy keeps in-frame clones and lacks some. The data hold 20,000 to 25,000 clones, with 80% observed a single time. The CDR3 runs 15 residues. V shed 6 bases, J shed 1 base, and the junction held 3 bases outside the gene matches. Germline V CDR1 and CDR2: MNHEY, SVGAGI. These data are taken from a study of tumor-infiltrating lymphocytes in localized non-small cell lung cancer. The TCR originated in a human donor with non-small cell lung cancer. The chain is built from TRBV6-5 and TRBJ2-1; TRBD2 aligns across 10 bases. Sequencing input: lung tumor tissue. The DNA for the CDR3 is TGTGCCAGCAGGACTAGCGGGTTATCCTACAATGAGCAGTTCTTC. As protein: CASRTSGLSYNEQFF.